A single sample gave rise to the 23 T cell receptor beta chains below, sequenced in a study of blood T cell repertoires in COVID-19. The table came from immunoSEQ multiplex PCR; TCRdb's copy has only in-frame clones and leaves some out. Among about 170,000 clones listed, approximately 90% were seen once. The sample was peripheral blood. The receptors derive from a man aged 50 to 59 who had recovered from COVID-19.

CDR3 protein: CASLSNYGYTF. CDR3 nucleotides: TGTGCCAGCCTATCTAACTATGGCTACACCTTC. V and J are TRBV28 and TRBJ1-2; unclear D gene. V was cut by 8 bases and J by 0 bases, with 4 bases left in between. From germline, CDR1 is MDHEN and CDR2 SYDVKM. The CDR3 is 11 amino acids.

This sequence joins TRBV19 and TRBJ2-2, with TRBD1 matching 7 bases. The CDR3 length is 15 residues. Germline CDR1 and CDR2: LNHDA and SQIVND (reference sequence). J gave up 1 base and V 5 bases, and 4 bases lay outside the gene matches. CDR3 in DNA: TGTGCCAGTAGTCCCTGGACAGGGAACACCGGGGAGCTGTTTTTT. Translated: CASSPWTGNTGELFF.

The genes are TRBV16 and TRBJ1-2; 7 positions agree with TRBD1. The trim removed 4 bases at V and 1 base at J, leaving 6 bases unmatched. This CDR3 is built from 15 residues. Germline V gene lookup returns CDR1 KGHSY and CDR2 FQNENV. The CDR3 region has the DNA TGTGCCAGCAGCCCAGGGACAGCGAATAACTATGGCTACACCTTC. Encoded protein: CASSPGTANNYGYTF.

The chain uses TRBV6-5 and TRBJ1-3; the D gene is possibly TRBD1 (6 bases). V was trimmed by 2 bases and J by 0 bases, leaving 11 bases between them. CDR1 and CDR2 from the germline V gene are MNHEY and SVGAGI. This CDR3 has 16 amino acids. CDR3 nucleotide sequence: TGTGCCAGCAGTTACACAGGGTCGAGCTCTGGAAACACCATATATTTT. Translation: CASSYTGSSSGNTIYF.

The chain has TRBV27 and TRBJ2-1; the D gene is possibly TRBD2 (7 bases). The CDR3 length is 15 residues. In germline, CDR1 is MNHEY, CDR2 SMNVEV (reference sequence). The V gene lost 6 bases and the J gene lost 10 bases, with 22 bases spanning the gap. The CDR3 DNA follows: TGTGCCAGCAGCCCAGGGGCTAGCGGACGCGGAGAGCAGTTCTTC. Its translation is CASSPGASGRGEQFF.

The rearrangement joins TRBV19 to TRBJ1-2, with 10 bases aligning to TRBD1. V shed 6 bases and J 7 bases; nucleotides not matched to a gene: 5. Germline V lookup: CDR1 LNHDA, CDR2 SQIVND (reference sequence). The CDR3 covers 13 residues. CDR3 sequence: CASRDRGVSGYTF. The CDR3 DNA follows: TGTGCCAGTAGGGACAGGGGGGTGAGTGGCTACACCTTC.

This clone appeared a single time. J is TRBJ2-3 and V is TRBV7-3, with 7 bases aligning to TRBD2. Germline V gene sequence: CDR1 SGHTA, CDR2 FQGTGA. CDR3 length: 12 amino acids. The trim removed 0 bases at V and 10 bases at J, leaving 1 base unmatched. The CDR3 DNA reads TGTGCCAGCAGCTTAACTAGCGGGCCGCAGTATTTT. Residues: CASSLTSGPQYF.

This chain uses TRBV27 with TRBJ1-1, with unresolved D. Trimming took 3 bases from V and 1 from J, leaving 6 bases between them. Per the germline V gene, CDR1 is MNHEY and CDR2 is SMNVEV (reference sequence). This CDR3 is built from 13 residues. The CDR3 protein is CASSLGENTEAFF. DNA for the CDR3: TGTGCCAGCAGTTTGGGCGAGAACACTGAAGCTTTCTTT.

This chain connects TRBV5-1 to TRBJ2-1; TRBD2 matches at 9 bases. The CDR3 loop spans 15 amino acids. Germline CDR1 reads SGHRS; CDR2 reads YFSETQ. With V trimmed by 1 base and J by 6 bases, 5 bases remained unmatched. CDR3: CASSLLAGSSNEQFF. The CDR3 DNA is TGCGCCAGCAGCTTGCTAGCGGGATCGAGCAATGAGCAGTTCTTC. Together with reference TRBV5-1 and TRBJ2-1, the CDR3 gives the full variable domain: KAGVTQTPRYLIKTRGQQVTLSCSPISGHRSVSWYQQTPGQGLQFLFEYFSETQRNKGNFPGRFSGRQFSNSRSEMNVSTLELGDSALYLCASSLLAGSSNEQFFGPGTRLTVL.

The V call is TRBV4-3, the J call TRBJ2-3; 8 positions match TRBD1. Trimming cost V 0 bases and J 4 bases; bases outside gene matches: 6. The CDR3 spans 16 residues. The germline CDR1 and CDR2 sequences are LGHNA and YSLEER. The CDR3 loop is CASSQDRGRGADTQYF. The CDR3 bases are TGCGCCAGCAGCCAAGACAGGGGGCGAGGAGCAGATACGCAGTATTTT.

The CDR3 loop is CASSLRLGQGRETQYF. The CDR3 DNA sequence: TGTGCCAGCAGCTTGAGGTTGGGACAGGGACGAGAGACCCAGTACTTC. The rearrangement joins TRBV7-9 to TRBJ2-5; 9 nucleotides align to TRBD1. The V and J ends lost 3 bases and 4 bases, in that order; junction bases with no gene match: 9. This CDR3 spans 16 amino acids. Germline loops: CDR1 SEHNR, CDR2 FQNEAQ (reference sequence).

The V gene is TRBV11-2, the J gene TRBJ2-3; 9 nucleotides match TRBD1. CDR1 is SGHAT, CDR2 FQNNGV, per germline. The CDR3 runs 12 residues. The trim removed 3 bases at V and 14 bases at J, leaving 6 bases unmatched. This CDR3 is CASSLGGQGMYF. Here the CDR3 DNA reads TGTGCCAGCAGCTTGGGGGGACAGGGCATGTATTTT. The full variable domain, rest sourced from reference TRBV11-2 and TRBJ2-3, is EAGVAQSPRYKIIEKRQSVAFWCNPISGHATLYWYQQILGQGPKLLIQFQNNGVVDDSQLPKDRFSAERLKGVDSTLKIQPAKLEDSAVYLCASSLGGQGMYFGPGTRLTVL.

The V and J genes are TRBV5-5 and TRBJ1-5; D unresolved. The V gene's germline CDR1 is SGHKS and CDR2 YYEKEE (reference sequence). V was clipped by 3 bases and J by 4 bases, with 5 bases between them. The CDR3 consists of 12 residues. CDR3 region: CASSSQNQPQHF. CDR3 nucleotides: TGTGCCAGCAGCTCCCAGAATCAGCCCCAGCATTTT. Supplemented by reference TRBV5-5 and TRBJ1-5, the full variable domain reads DAGVTQSPTHLIKTRGQQVTLRCSPISGHKSVSWYQQVLGQGPQFIFQYYEKEERGRGNFPDRFSARQFPNYSSELNVNALLLGDSALYLCASSSQNQPQHFGDGTRLSIL.

This chain joins TRBV7-9 and TRBJ2-3; 9 bases map to TRBD2. The V and J ends lost 5 bases and 4 bases, in that order; junction bases with no gene match: 10. Germline V gives CDR1 SEHNR, CDR2 FQNEAQ (reference sequence). There are 16 residues in the CDR3. The CDR3 nucleotides are TGTGCCAGCAGCGACTTCGCGGGGGGGCCGTCAGATACGCAGTATTTT. This translates into CASSDFAGGPSDTQYF.

The rearrangement uses TRBV7-3 and TRBJ1-5; D remains ambiguous. The ends were cut back, 5 bases at V and 1 base at J, with 6 bases in the middle. CDR3 length: 13 residues. Germline values: CDR1 SGHTA, CDR2 FQGTGA. CDR3 sequence: CASSAGSNQPQHF. The CDR3 DNA is TGTGCCAGCAGCGCAGGAAGCAATCAGCCCCAGCATTTT.

The chain carries TRBV3-1 (or the pseudogene TRBV3-2) and TRBJ2-4, with D tentatively TRBD2 (5 bases). CDR3 size: 16 residues. Trimming took off 0 bases at V and 0 bases at J, with 9 bases between the two ends. Germline-derived CDR1 and CDR2 are LGHDT and YNNKEL (reference sequence). The CDR3, as DNA: TGTGCCAGCAGCCAAGATCCGGGGAGAGCCAAAAACATTCAGTACTTC. Protein sequence: CASSQDPGRAKNIQYF.

The chain carries TRBV28 and TRBJ2-7; 10 bases are a match to TRBD2. V gave up 5 bases and J gave up 7 bases; unmatched junction bases: 8. The CDR3 covers 14 residues. CDR1 and CDR2 (germline): MDHEN, SYDVKM. CDR3 in amino acids: CASSPSGGAEEQYF. Here the CDR3 DNA reads TGTGCCAGCAGTCCGAGCGGGGGGGCGGAAGAGCAGTACTTC.

The chain carries TRBV6-5 and TRBJ2-7, with 9 bases lining up with TRBD1. This CDR3 spans 15 amino acids. Germline CDR1 MNHEY, CDR2 SVGAGI. V lost 0 bases, J lost 6 bases, and 6 bases stayed unmatched. The CDR3 loop is CASSYSRTGAIEQYF. Written as DNA, the CDR3 is TGTGCCAGCAGTTACTCTCGGACAGGGGCCATCGAGCAGTACTTC.

The chain joins TRBV6-5 to TRBJ1-1; 7 bases align to TRBD1. V was clipped by 6 bases and J by 0 bases; unmatched bases: 4. The CDR3 totals 14 residues. CDR1 is MNHEY, CDR2 SVGAGI, per germline. Here the CDR3 DNA reads TGTGCCAGCAGCCTCGGGACAGTGAACACTGAAGCTTTCTTT. Translated, it gives CASSLGTVNTEAFF.

This clone has a single count. V gene TRBV5-1 combines with J gene TRBJ2-7, with TRBD2 identical over 8 bases. The CDR3 loop spans 15 amino acids. Germline V gene lookup returns CDR1 SGHRS and CDR2 YFSETQ. V lost 2 bases to trimming and J lost 0 bases; unmatched junction nucleotides: 4. CDR3 DNA sequence: TGCGCCAGCAGCTTAAATCGGGGGGGCTCCTACGAGCAGTACTTC. Its translation: CASSLNRGGSYEQYF.

This chain links TRBV15 with TRBJ2-5; D is ambiguous. CDR1 is LNHNV, CDR2 YYDKDF, per germline (reference sequence). Trimming removed 1 base from V and 4 bases from J, with 7 bases in between. The CDR3 length is 13 residues. CDR3 in amino acids: CATSRVARETQYF. The CDR3 DNA follows: TGTGCCACCAGCAGAGTGGCCAGAGAGACCCAGTACTTC.

The DNA of the CDR3 is TGTGCCAGCAGCTTAGAAGCCACCGGGTCCTACGAGCAGTACTTC. This gives the protein CASSLEATGSYEQYF. The chain carries TRBV7-2 and TRBJ2-7; unclear D gene. Trimming pared 1 base from V and 1 base from J, leaving 11 bases between. CDR3 length equals 15 residues. The germline CDR1 and CDR2 sequences are SGHTA and FQGNSA.

This chain uses TRBV6-5 with TRBJ1-2; TRBD1 aligns across 10 bases. Germline CDR1 is MNHEY and CDR2 is SVGAGI. This CDR3 has 16 amino acids. After removal of 4 bases from V and 0 bases from J, the junction contained 5 bases not matched to a gene. CDR3 in DNA: TGTGCCAGCAGTTTCAGACAGGGGGCTCCTAACTATGGCTACACCTTC. This encodes CASSFRQGAPNYGYTF.